This T cell receptor beta chain was recorded in a study of blood T cell repertoires in COVID-19. In the source study's methods: Amplification of reference gene primers provided the estimated nucleated cell counts. Data came from immunoSEQ multiplex PCR; TCRdb stores just in-frame clones and leaves some out. The V and J calls and clone size are taken from that table; D and trimming were inferred from the DNA. The sample contains 95,000 to 110,000 clones, around 90% of which appear only once. A few counts support this clone. The sequence was collected from a woman of 80 years or more in a cohort sampled during active COVID-19. Sequencing was performed on peripheral blood.

CDR3 nucleotides: TGCGCCAGCAGCTTGTCCCAGGGGATCGGAGAGACCCAGTACTTC. This gives the protein CASSLSQGIGETQYF. The chain combines TRBV5-1 with TRBJ2-5; D possibly corresponds to TRBD1 (6 bases). The CDR3 consists of 15 residues. V lost 1 base to trimming and J lost 4 bases, with 14 bases between them. CDR1 SGHRS and CDR2 YFSETQ come from the germline V gene.